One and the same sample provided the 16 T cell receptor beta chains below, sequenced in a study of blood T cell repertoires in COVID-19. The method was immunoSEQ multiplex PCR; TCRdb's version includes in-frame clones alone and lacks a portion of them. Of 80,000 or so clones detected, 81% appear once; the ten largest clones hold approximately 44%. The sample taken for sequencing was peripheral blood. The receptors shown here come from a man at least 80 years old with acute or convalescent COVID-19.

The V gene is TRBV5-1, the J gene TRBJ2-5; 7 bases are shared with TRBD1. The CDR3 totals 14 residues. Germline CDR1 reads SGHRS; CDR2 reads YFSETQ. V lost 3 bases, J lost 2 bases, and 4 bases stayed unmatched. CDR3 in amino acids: CASSWTGAQETQYF. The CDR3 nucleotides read TGCGCCAGCAGCTGGACAGGAGCTCAAGAGACCCAGTACTTC.

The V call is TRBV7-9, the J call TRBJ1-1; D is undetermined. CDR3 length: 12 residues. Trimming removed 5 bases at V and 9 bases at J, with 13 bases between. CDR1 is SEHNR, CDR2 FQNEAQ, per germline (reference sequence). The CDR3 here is CASSPQEGQAFF. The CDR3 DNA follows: TGTGCCAGCAGCCCCCAAGAGGGCCAAGCTTTCTTT.

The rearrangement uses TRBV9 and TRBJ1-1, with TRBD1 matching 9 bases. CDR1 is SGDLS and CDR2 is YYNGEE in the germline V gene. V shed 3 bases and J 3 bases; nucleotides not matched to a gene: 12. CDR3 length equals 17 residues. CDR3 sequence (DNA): TGTGCCAGCAGCGAAGGAAAGGGGACAGGGAGGGACACTGAAGCTTTCTTT. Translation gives CASSEGKGTGRDTEAFF.

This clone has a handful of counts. The CDR3 coding sequence is TGTGCCAGCAGCTTTACTAGCGGGGGGCACAATGAGCAGTTCTTC. Translated: CASSFTSGGHNEQFF. This chain uses TRBV11-3 with TRBJ2-1, with 12 nucleotides matching TRBD2. The ends lost 3 bases at V and 5 bases at J; junction bases unmatched: 2. Germline CDR1 SGHNT, CDR2 YENEEA. The CDR3 contains 15 residues.

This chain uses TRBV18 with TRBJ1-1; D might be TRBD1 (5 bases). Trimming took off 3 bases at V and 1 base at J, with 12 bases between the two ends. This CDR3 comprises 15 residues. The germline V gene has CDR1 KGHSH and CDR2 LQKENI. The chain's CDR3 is CASSPSQAKNTEAFF. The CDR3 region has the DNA TGTGCCAGCTCACCGTCACAGGCGAAGAACACTGAAGCTTTCTTT.

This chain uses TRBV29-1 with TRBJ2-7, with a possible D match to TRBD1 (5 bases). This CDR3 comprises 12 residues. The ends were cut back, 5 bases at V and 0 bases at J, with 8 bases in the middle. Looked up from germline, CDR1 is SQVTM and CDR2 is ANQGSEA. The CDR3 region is CSVQTDSYEQYF. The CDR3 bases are TGCAGCGTTCAGACAGACTCCTACGAGCAGTACTTC.

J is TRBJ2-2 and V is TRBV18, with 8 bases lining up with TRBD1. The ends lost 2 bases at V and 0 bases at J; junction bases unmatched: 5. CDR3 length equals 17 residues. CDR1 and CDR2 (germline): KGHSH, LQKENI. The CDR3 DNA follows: TGTGCCAGCTCACCAGCACAGGGGGGTCCGAACACCGGGGAGCTGTTTTTT. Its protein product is CASSPAQGGPNTGELFF.

CDR3 DNA: TGCGCCAGCAGCTTGGTGGGCTCCTTGACTAGCGGGAGTGGCGAGCAGTACTTC. Its translation is CASSLVGSLTSGSGEQYF. The gene calls are TRBV5-1 and TRBJ2-7, with TRBD2 matching over 12 bases. CDR3 length: 18 amino acids. Germline V gene sequence: CDR1 SGHRS, CDR2 YFSETQ. The trim removed 0 bases at V and 6 bases at J, leaving 13 bases unmatched.

CDR3 DNA: TGTGCCACCAGCGCCCCTGGGAGGGGTCAGTTAACACTCACTGAAGCTTTCTTT. It encodes CATSAPGRGQLTLTEAFF. The chain has TRBV15 and TRBJ1-1; possibly TRBD1 for D (5 bases). V was clipped by 5 bases and J by 4 bases, with 26 bases between them. The germline V gene encodes CDR1 LNHNV and CDR2 YYDKDF (reference sequence). There are 18 residues in the CDR3.

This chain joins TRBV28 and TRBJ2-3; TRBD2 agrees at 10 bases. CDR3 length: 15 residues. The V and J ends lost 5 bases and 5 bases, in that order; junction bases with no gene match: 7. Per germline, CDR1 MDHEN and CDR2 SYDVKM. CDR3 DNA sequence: TGTGCCAGCAGTAGATCCGGGACTAGCGTAGATACGCAGTATTTT. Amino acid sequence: CASSRSGTSVDTQYF. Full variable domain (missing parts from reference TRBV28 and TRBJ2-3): DVKVTQSSRYLVKRTGEKVFLECVQDMDHENMFWYRQDPGLGLRLIYFSYDVKMKEKGDIPEGYSVSREKKERFSLILESASTNQTSMYLCASSRSGTSVDTQYFGPGTRLTVL.

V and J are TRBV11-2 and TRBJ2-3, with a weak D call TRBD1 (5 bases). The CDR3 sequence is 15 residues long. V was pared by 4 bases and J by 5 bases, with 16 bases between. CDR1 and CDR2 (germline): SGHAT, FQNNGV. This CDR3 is CASSYEGVSQDTQYF. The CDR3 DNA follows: TGTGCCAGCAGCTACGAAGGGGTCTCTCAAGATACGCAGTATTTT.

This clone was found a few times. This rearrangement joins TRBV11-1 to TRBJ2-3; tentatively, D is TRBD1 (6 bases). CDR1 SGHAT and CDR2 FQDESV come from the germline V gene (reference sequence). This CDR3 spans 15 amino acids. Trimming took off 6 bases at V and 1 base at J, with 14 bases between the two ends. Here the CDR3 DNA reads TGTGCCAGCAGTCCCGCAGGGGCCCGCACAGATACGCAGTATTTT. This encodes CASSPAGARTDTQYF.

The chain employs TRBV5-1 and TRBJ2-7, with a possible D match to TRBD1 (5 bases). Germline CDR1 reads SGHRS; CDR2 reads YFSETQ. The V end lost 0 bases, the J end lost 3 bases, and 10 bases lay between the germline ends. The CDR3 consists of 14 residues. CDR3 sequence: CASSLVTTDYEQYF. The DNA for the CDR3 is TGCGCCAGCAGCTTGGTTACGACAGACTACGAGCAGTACTTC.

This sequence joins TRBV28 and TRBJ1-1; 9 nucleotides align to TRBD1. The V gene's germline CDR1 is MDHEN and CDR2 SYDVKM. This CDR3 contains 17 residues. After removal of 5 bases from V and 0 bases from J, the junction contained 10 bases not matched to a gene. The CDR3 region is CASSGNRGRKVNTEAFF. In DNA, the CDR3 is TGTGCCAGCAGTGGTAACAGGGGGCGCAAAGTGAACACTGAAGCTTTCTTT.

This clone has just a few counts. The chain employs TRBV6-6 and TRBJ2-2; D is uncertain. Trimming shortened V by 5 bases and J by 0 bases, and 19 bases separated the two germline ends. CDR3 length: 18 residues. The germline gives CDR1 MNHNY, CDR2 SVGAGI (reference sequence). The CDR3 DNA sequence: TGTGCCAGCAGTCCTCGACTTGGAGTGAGCACGAACACCGGGGAGCTGTTTTTT. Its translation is CASSPRLGVSTNTGELFF.

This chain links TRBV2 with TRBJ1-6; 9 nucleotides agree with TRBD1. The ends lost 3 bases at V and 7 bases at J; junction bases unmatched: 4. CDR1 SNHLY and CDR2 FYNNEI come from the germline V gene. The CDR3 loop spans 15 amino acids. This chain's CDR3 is CASSDMTGGNSPLHF. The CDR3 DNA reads TGTGCCAGCAGTGATATGACAGGGGGGAATTCACCCCTCCACTTT.